These T cell receptor beta chains were read from a single sample in a study of cytomegalovirus exposure and HLA in healthy donors. Only in-frame clones appear in the TCRdb table, and some are missing; sequencing was by immunoSEQ multiplex PCR. The sample has 120,000 or so clones, 85% to 90% seen once; the top ten hold under 2.5%. The sequenced sample consisted of PBMCs. Source of these receptors: a woman under 40 in good health and CMV-seronegative. The CDR3 runs from the conserved cysteine through the conserved F or W. D genes are given only for firm matches. The listing skips clone size in some rows; elsewhere it reads once, few, many or a size class.

d_gene,j_gene,v_gene,abundance,len,CDR3nt,CDR3aa
NA,TRBJ1-1,TRBV5-1,NA,14,TGCGCCAGCAGCGAACTACAGGGGAACACTGAAGCTTTCTTT,CASSELQGNTEAFF
NA,TRBJ2-7,TRBV2,NA,13,TGTGCCAGCACCCCCCGACTCCTTTACGAGCAGTACTTC,CASTPRLLYEQYF
TRBD1,TRBJ2-5,TRBV4-3,NA,15,TGCGCCAGCAGCCTCCACAGGGGGCGGGGGGAGACCCAGTACTTC,CASSLHRGRGETQYF
TRBD1,TRBJ1-5,TRBV30,once,13,TGTGCCTGGAGGGACAGGGTGGATCAGCCCCAGCATTTT,CAWRDRVDQPQHF
NA,TRBJ1-5,TRBV4-2,NA,13,TGTGCCAGCAGCCCCCAACGGGATCAGCCCCAGCATTTT,CASSPQRDQPQHF
NA,TRBJ1-5,TRBV7-2,NA,15,TGTGCCAGCAGCTTAGAGGGGAATAGCAATCAGCCCCAGCATTTT,CASSLEGNSNQPQHF
NA,TRBJ1-1,TRBV5-6,NA,15,TGTGCCAGCAGCTTGTCGGCAGGGGTGGGCACTGAAGCTTTCTTT,CASSLSAGVGTEAFF
NA,TRBJ2-3,TRBV5-1,NA,15,TGCGCCAGCAGTCCAGTCCAGCCAGGTTGGGATACGCAGTATTTT,CASSPVQPGWDTQYF
TRBD2,TRBJ2-5,TRBV10-2,NA,15,TGCGCCAGCAGTCCAGGACTAGCGGGGGACGAGACCCAGTACTTC,CASSPGLAGDETQYF
NA,TRBJ1-5,TRBV7-9,NA,19,TGTGCCAGCAGACTCTCCCGGAGGTTCTCGCAGGGACTCAATCAGCCCCAGCATTTT,CASRLSRRFSQGLNQPQHF
TRBD1,TRBJ1-2,TRBV7-2,NA,14,TGTGCCAGCAGCTTAGGACAGGGGGCCGGTGGCTACACCTTC,CASSLGQGAGGYTF
NA,TRBJ1-6,TRBV5-8,NA,16,TGTGCCAGCAGCTTCCTCAGGATGCTTGATAATTCACCCCTCCACTTT,CASSFLRMLDNSPLHF
TRBD2,TRBJ2-7,TRBV6-6,NA,16,TGTGCCAGCAGTGTACCCGCGGGGGGGGCTTCCTACGAGCAGTACTTC,CASSVPAGGASYEQYF
TRBD1,TRBJ1-4,TRBV2,NA,14,TGTGCCAGAGCCTCCGGGACAGCTAATGAAAAACTGTTTTTT,CARASGTANEKLFF
NA,TRBJ1-1,TRBV7-9,NA,14,TGTGCCAGCAGCTTAGGGGGAGGGGCGAAGGAAGCTTTCTTT,CASSLGGGAKEAFF
TRBD1,TRBJ1-2,TRBV29-1,NA,13,TGCAGCGTTACAAGGACAGGGTACTATGGCTACACCTTC,CSVTRTGYYGYTF
NA,TRBJ2-1,TRBV23-1,NA,16,TGCGCCAGCAGTCAATCGACATTGGCCTCCTACAATGAGCAGTTCTTC,CASSQSTLASYNEQFF
NA,TRBJ1-2,TRBV7-9,NA,14,TGTGCCAGCAGACTAGGGAGGTCCAACTATGGCTACACCTTC,CASRLGRSNYGYTF
NA,TRBJ2-5,TRBV21-1,once,17,TGTGCCAGCTTATTAGAATCCGGGACAGGGTTAAGGGAGACCCAGTACTTC,CASLLESGTGLRETQYF
TRBD2,TRBJ2-1,TRBV6-1,NA,17,TGTGCCAGCAGTGAATTCAGCGGGACTAGCTCCTACAATGAGCAGTTCTTC,CASSEFSGTSSYNEQFF
NA,TRBJ1-1,TRBV7-2,NA,14,TGTGCCAGCTCTTCATTTCGGGAGAACACTGAAGCTTTCTTT,CASSSFRENTEAFF
NA,TRBJ2-3,TRBV11-3,NA,12,TGTGCCAGCAGCTTTTACACAGATACGCAGTATTTT,CASSFYTDTQYF
NA,TRBJ2-3,TRBV7-2,NA,15,TGTGCCAGCAGCTATCGGGCTAGCGGCACAGATACGCAGTATTTT,CASSYRASGTDTQYF
NA,TRBJ2-7,TRBV2,NA,12,TGTGCCAGCAGTCGGCGGGGCAGCGAGCAGTACTTC,CASSRRGSEQYF
NA,TRBJ2-3,TRBV6-6,once,15,TGTGCCAGCAGTTACTGGGACAAGGGGCCAGATACGCAGTATTTT,CASSYWDKGPDTQYF
TRBD1,TRBJ2-7,TRBV19,NA,16,TGTGCCAGTAGTAGCGGGGTCGGGACAGGGGCCTACGAGCAGTACTTC,CASSSGVGTGAYEQYF
NA,TRBJ1-1,TRBV18,NA,13,TGTGCCAGCTCACCAATGGCCAACACTGAAGCTTTCTTT,CASSPMANTEAFF
TRBD1,TRBJ2-5,TRBV5-6,NA,15,TGTGCCAGCAGCTTGGACAGGGGGCTCCAAGAGACCCAGTACTTC,CASSLDRGLQETQYF
TRBD1,TRBJ1-5,TRBV7-3,NA,19,TGTGCCAGCAGCCCAAGAGGTTTGTCAGGGACAGTAGTAAATCAGCCCCAGCATTTT,CASSPRGLSGTVVNQPQHF
TRBD1,TRBJ1-2,TRBV29-1,NA,15,TGCAGCGTTGAAGAGGGACAGGGTTCCAACTATGGCTACACCTTC,CSVEEGQGSNYGYTF
NA,TRBJ2-7,TRBV2,NA,14,TGTGCCAGCAGTGGGAGATTAATCTCTTACGAGCAGTACTTC,CASSGRLISYEQYF
NA,TRBJ1-2,TRBV5-1,NA,13,TGCGCCAGCAGCCAAAATTCCGGGGAGGGCTACACCTTC,CASSQNSGEGYTF
TRBD1,TRBJ2-4,TRBV7-2,NA,15,TGTGCCAGCAGCACGGGACAGGGACGTTGGAACATTCAGTACTTC,CASSTGQGRWNIQYF
TRBD2,TRBJ2-3,TRBV11-2,NA,16,TGTGCCAGCAGCTTAGGAGTAGCGGGGGGCGCCGATACGCAGTATTTT,CASSLGVAGGADTQYF
TRBD2,TRBJ2-5,TRBV4-2,NA,17,TGTGCCAGCAGCCCCCGGGATAGCGGGGGGGAACAAGAGACCCAGTACTTC,CASSPRDSGGEQETQYF
NA,TRBJ1-2,TRBV5-4,NA,14,TGTGCCAGCAGCTTGGACCAGGGCCTCTATGGCTACACCTTC,CASSLDQGLYGYTF
NA,TRBJ1-1,TRBV5-4,NA,14,TGTGCCAGCAGCCAAAAACAGGGAAACACTGAAGCTTTCTTT,CASSQKQGNTEAFF
TRBD2,TRBJ2-5,TRBV27,NA,15,TGTGCCAGCAGTTTTAGCGGGGGGGCTTGGGAGACCCAGTACTTC,CASSFSGGAWETQYF
TRBD2,TRBJ2-1,TRBV6-5,NA,15,TGTGCCAGCAGAAGATCGGGGGGGGACTACAATGAGCAGTTCTTC,CASRRSGGDYNEQFF
TRBD1,TRBJ2-5,TRBV7-9,NA,14,TGTGCCAGCAGCAGGGACAGGAACGAAGAGACCCAGTACTTC,CASSRDRNEETQYF
NA,TRBJ1-3,TRBV7-2,NA,19,TGTGCCAGCAGCTCCCAATTAGTTTCAGGGGCCACCTCTGGAAACACCATATATTTT,CASSSQLVSGATSGNTIYF
NA,TRBJ2-1,TRBV12-5,NA,13,TGTGCTAGTACCCCGCGCGGCTACAATGAGCAGTTCTTC,CASTPRGYNEQFF
NA,TRBJ1-1,TRBV20-1,NA,11,TGCAGTGCTACTCAGAGCGGTGAAGCTTTCTTT,CSATQSGEAFF
TRBD1,TRBJ2-3,TRBV15,NA,16,TGTGCCACCAGCACGAGACAGGGCCTTCTCCCAGATACGCAGTATTTT,CATSTRQGLLPDTQYF
TRBD1,TRBJ1-4,TRBV6-1,few,13,TGTGCCAGTAGGACAGGGTCGTATGAAAAACTGTTTTTT,CASRTGSYEKLFF
NA,TRBJ1-1,TRBV5-4,NA,16,TGTGCCAGCAGCTTATGGCAGGGGTTGAGGAACACTGAAGCTTTCTTT,CASSLWQGLRNTEAFF
NA,TRBJ1-5,TRBV5-1,NA,15,TGCGCCAGCAGCTTGGGTCCAGAGGTGAATCAGCCCCAGCATTTT,CASSLGPEVNQPQHF
NA,TRBJ2-3,TRBV6-5,NA,15,TGTGCCAGCAGTTATACCACAGCTAGCACAGATACGCAGTATTTT,CASSYTTASTDTQYF
TRBD1,TRBJ1-1,TRBV19,NA,17,TGTGCCAGTAGTATTCTCGGGACAGCAGATCGGTACACTGAAGCTTTCTTT,CASSILGTADRYTEAFF
NA,TRBJ1-2,TRBV19,NA,15,TGTGCCAGTAGTCCAACGGGCAGGGCTAACTATGGCTACACCTTC,CASSPTGRANYGYTF
NA,TRBJ1-1,TRBV6-4,NA,13,TGTGCCAGCAGAAAGGAGGGGAACACTGAAGCTTTCTTT,CASRKEGNTEAFF
TRBD2,TRBJ2-7,TRBV29-1,NA,13,TGCAGCGGAGGACTAGCGGGGCAGGGCGAGCAGTACTTC,CSGGLAGQGEQYF
TRBD2,TRBJ2-2,TRBV29-1,NA,15,TGCAGCGTTGGGGGACTAGGAGAACCCACCGGGGAGCTGTTTTTT,CSVGGLGEPTGELFF
TRBD1,TRBJ2-7,TRBV7-2,NA,14,TGTGCCAGCAGGGGACAGGCGAGCTCCTACGAGCAGTACTTC,CASRGQASSYEQYF
TRBD2,TRBJ2-5,TRBV6-1,NA,16,TGTGCCAGCAGTGAAGCGTTAGCGGGGGTAAAAGAGACCCAGTACTTC,CASSEALAGVKETQYF